What follows is one T cell receptor beta chain and its context. Its antigen is not identified. Because the CDR3 is missing its conserved closing phenylalanine or tryptophan, this is likely a read error. This sample was taken from a study of tumor-infiltrating lymphocytes in primary liver carcinoma. Study in general: Recorded tumor stage was T1-T3 N0M0, with diameters of about 4 to 10 cm.

Bulk tissue was left unsorted, and RNA and DNA were co-extracted from approximately 20-30 mg of it. Points from the study as a whole: Relative to blood, tumors carried a significantly larger fraction of the repertoire in their top 250 clones (p = 0.039). Appearing in all five tumor regions was true of only about 7-25% of top clones.

Trimming shortened V by 10 bases and J by 3 bases, and 13 bases separated the two germline ends. This CDR3 has 12 residues. CDR1 is MDHEN and CDR2 is SYDVKM in the germline V gene. cDNA specific to TCR beta was made from 500 ng of total RNA, with a constant-region primer employed for priming. Investigators got TCR beta libraries out of three nested multiplex PCR rounds, done with slightly modified ARM-PCR. Use of TRBV1-TRBV30 forward primers with a C-beta reverse primer characterized the first two PCR rounds, which lasted about 10 cycles each. MiXCR was run by TCRdb on the multiplex PCR reads, yielding one entry per CDR3 protein. The repertoire holds 25,000 or so distinct CDR3 sequences, with 77% as singletons.

Sequencing was carried out using liver tumor tissue from sampling region 5. The sample's subset: tumor region T5, tumor centre. The sequence was collected from a woman aged 25 to 39 with primary liver carcinoma and hepatitis B virus infection. The chain couples TRBV28 to TRBJ2-7; D ambiguous. CDR3 region: CANNDSFYEQYS. CDR3 sequence (DNA): TGTGCCAACAACGACTCCTTCTACGAGCAGTACTCC.